These 8 T cell receptor beta chains share one sample of origin, sequenced in a study of T cell responses to AZD1222 COVID-19 vaccine. TCRdb's copy holds only in-frame clones and misses some; the assay was immunoSEQ multiplex PCR. This sample carries around 97,000 clones, 90% of them seen once, and the ten largest clones take 4.8%. The starting material was peripheral blood, obtained on day 0 of AZD1222 vaccination. These receptors were obtained from an adult in good health.

The gene calls are TRBV7-2 and TRBJ1-2; no firm D call. Germline CDR1 and CDR2: SGHTA and FQGNSA. V shed 5 bases and J shed 2 bases, with 6 bases lying between them. The CDR3 has 12 amino acids. The CDR3 region is CASSPDNYGYTF. The DNA for the CDR3 is TGTGCCAGCAGCCCAGACAACTATGGCTACACCTTC. The full variable domain, completed using reference TRBV7-2 and TRBJ1-2, is GAGVSQSPSNKVTEKGKDVELRCDPISGHTALYWYRQSLGQGLEFLIYFQGNSAPDKSGLPSDRFSAERTGGSVSTLTIQRTQQEDSAVYLCASSPDNYGYTFGSGTRLTVV.

The chain links TRBV3-1 (or the pseudogene TRBV3-2) to TRBJ2-2; D remains ambiguous. The CDR3 is 12 amino acids. Germline CDR1 is LGHDT and CDR2 is YNNKEL (reference sequence). The V and J ends lost 4 bases and 4 bases respectively, with 4 bases between them. As DNA, the CDR3 is TGTGCCAGCAGCCCCCGCACCGGGGAGCTGTTTTTT. Amino acid sequence: CASSPRTGELFF.

V gene TRBV19 combines with J gene TRBJ1-5; D is perhaps TRBD1 (6 bases). CDR1 LNHDA and CDR2 SQIVND come from the germline V gene (reference sequence). The CDR3 spans 15 residues. The germline V and J ends were trimmed by 5 bases and 4 bases, with 15 bases remaining between them. The CDR3 bases are TGTGCCAGTAGTTCCGGGACATGGGGGAATCAGCCCCAGCATTTT. Its translation: CASSSGTWGNQPQHF.

V usage is TRBV6-5 and J usage is TRBJ1-6; D not resolved. CDR1 MNHEY and CDR2 SVGAGI come from the germline V gene. This CDR3 comprises 11 residues. The ends were cut back, 8 bases at V and 12 bases at J, with 11 bases in the middle. The CDR3 DNA reads as TGTGCCAGCGGGCCGACGGAACCCCTCCACTTT. Protein product: CASGPTEPLHF.

This sequence joins TRBV6-1 and TRBJ2-7; the D call may be TRBD1 or TRBD2 (5 bases each). The CDR3 is made up of 16 amino acids. Germline assignment: CDR1 MNHNS and CDR2 SASEGT. V was cut by 4 bases and J by 5 bases, with 21 bases left in between. CDR3 residues: CASSVYLGTRTNEQYF. CDR3 in DNA: TGTGCCAGCAGTGTTTACCTCGGGACCAGAACGAACGAGCAGTACTTC.

V usage is TRBV19 and J usage is TRBJ2-1, with D perhaps TRBD1 (5 bases). Trimming left V 5 bases short and J 0 bases short, with 8 bases between. Germline V CDR1 and CDR2: LNHDA, SQIVND (reference sequence). The CDR3 totals 14 residues. This chain's CDR3 is CASSAGNSYNEQFF. In nucleotides, the CDR3 is TGTGCCAGTAGTGCAGGGAACTCCTACAATGAGCAGTTCTTC.

This rearrangement joins TRBV14 to TRBJ1-6, with 8 bases fitting TRBD1. There are 17 residues in the CDR3. Germline V CDR1 and CDR2: SGHDN, FVKESK. The ends lost 2 bases at V and 0 bases at J; junction bases unmatched: 3. CDR3 bases: TGTGCCAGCAGCCAAAGACAGGGGAGCTCCTATAATTCACCCCTCCACTTT. Its translation is CASSQRQGSSYNSPLHF.

This chain connects TRBV13 to TRBJ1-2; D is unclear. V lost 4 bases, J lost 2 bases, and 2 bases lay in between. Germline V gene data show CDR1 as PRHDT and CDR2 as FYEKMQ (reference sequence). This CDR3 contains 11 residues. The CDR3 region has the DNA TGTGCCAGCAGCTGGAACTATGGCTACACCTTC. This translates into CASSWNYGYTF.